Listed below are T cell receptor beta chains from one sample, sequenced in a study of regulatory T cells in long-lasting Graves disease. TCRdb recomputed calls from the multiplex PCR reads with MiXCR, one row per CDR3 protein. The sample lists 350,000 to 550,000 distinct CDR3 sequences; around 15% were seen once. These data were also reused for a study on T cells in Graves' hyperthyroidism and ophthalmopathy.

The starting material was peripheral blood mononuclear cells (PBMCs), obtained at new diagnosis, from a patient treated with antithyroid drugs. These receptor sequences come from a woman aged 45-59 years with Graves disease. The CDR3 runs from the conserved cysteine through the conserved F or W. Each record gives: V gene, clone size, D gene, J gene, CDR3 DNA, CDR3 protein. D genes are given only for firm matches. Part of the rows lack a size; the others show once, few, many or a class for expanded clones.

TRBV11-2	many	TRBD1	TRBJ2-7	TGTGCCAGCACCACGGGACAGACCTACGAGCAGTACTTC	CASTTGQTYEQYF
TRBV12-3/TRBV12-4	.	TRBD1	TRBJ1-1	TGTGCCAGCGCTACAGGGGCACGTGGAGCTTTCTTT	CASATGARGAFF
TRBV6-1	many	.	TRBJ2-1	TGTGCCAGCGGATCGGGAGCGTTAAATGAGCAGTTCTTC	CASGSGALNEQFF
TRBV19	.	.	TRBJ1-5	TGTGCCAGTAGTATAGCCGATCAGCCCCAGCATTTT	CASSIADQPQHF
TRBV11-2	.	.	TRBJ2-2	TGTGCCAGCAGCCTGGGTTTTACCCAAAACACCGGGGAGCTGTTTTTT	CASSLGFTQNTGELFF
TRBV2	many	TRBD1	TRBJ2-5	TGTGCCGGCCAGTACGGGACAGGGGCAGAGACCCAGTACTTC	CAGQYGTGAETQYF
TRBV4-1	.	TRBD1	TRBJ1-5	TGCGCCAGCAGCCAAGTCCCGGGACAGGTTATAGGTCAGCCCCAGCATTTT	CASSQVPGQVIGQPQHF
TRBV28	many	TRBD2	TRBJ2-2	TGTGCCAGCCTTACTAGCGGGAGGAGGATCGGGGAGCTGTTTTTT	CASLTSGRRIGELFF
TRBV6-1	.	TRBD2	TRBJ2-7	TGTGCCAGCAGATATGAAGCGGGAGGGTCCTACGAGCAGTACTTC	CASRYEAGGSYEQYF
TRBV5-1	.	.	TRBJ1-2	TGCGCCAGCAGCATAAGGGCGGCTAACTATGGCTACACCTTC	CASSIRAANYGYTF
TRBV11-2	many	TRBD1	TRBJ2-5	TGTGCCAGCAGCACGGACAGGGAAGAGACCCAGTACTTC	CASSTDREETQYF
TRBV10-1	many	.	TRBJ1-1	TGCGCCAGCAGTGAGTCCGGTGAACCTGAAGCTTTCTTT	CASSESGEPEAFF
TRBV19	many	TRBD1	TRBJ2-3	TGTGCCAGTAGTAGGGGACAGGGAACAGATACGCAGTATTTT	CASSRGQGTDTQYF
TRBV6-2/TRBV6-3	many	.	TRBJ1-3	TGTGCCAGCAGGAGGGGTTCAGGAAACACCATATATTTT	CASRRGSGNTIYF
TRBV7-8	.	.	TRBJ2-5	TGTGCCAGCAGCTTAGATGGGGGCCAGACCCAGTACTTC	CASSLDGGQTQYF
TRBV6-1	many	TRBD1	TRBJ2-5	TGTGCCAGCAGTGAAACAGGGGCCTACCAGGAGACCCAGTACTTC	CASSETGAYQETQYF
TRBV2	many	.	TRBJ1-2	TGTGCCAGCCTGAGGACCAGCGCAGACTATGGCTACACCTTC	CASLRTSADYGYTF
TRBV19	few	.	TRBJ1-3	TGTGCCAGTAGCGTCCGGACAGACTCTGGAAACACCATATATTTT	CASSVRTDSGNTIYF